What follows are 28 T cell receptor beta chains derived from one specimen sequenced in a study of shared clonotypes between healthy human individuals. Clones were read by immunoSEQ multiplex PCR, and TCRdb kept only the in-frame ones, dropping some. The profile covers over a million clones, with around 98.5% appearing a single time and approximately 0.38% taken by the ten largest. Sequenced sample: naive CD4+ T cells sorted from blood. As to subset: CD45RA+ positively selected. The source is a man younger than 45 in good health.

CDR3 in DNA: TGTGCCATCAGTGGAAAAGGACTACCTGACTCCTACAATGAGCAGTTCTTC. It encodes CAISGKGLPDSYNEQFF. The chain employs TRBV10-3 and TRBJ2-1; TRBD2 might be the D (6 bases). The CDR3 spans 17 residues. The germline gives CDR1 ENHRY, CDR2 SYGVKD. V lost 4 bases to trimming and J lost 0 bases, with 16 bases between them.

CDR3 amino acids: CASSQWRNYNEQFF. CDR3 nucleotide sequence: TGTGCCAGCAGCCAATGGCGGAACTACAATGAGCAGTTCTTC. The V call is TRBV14, the J call TRBJ2-1; D call uncertain. The ends were cut back, 2 bases at V and 3 bases at J, with 8 bases in the middle. This CDR3 has 14 amino acids. CDR1 and CDR2 (germline): SGHDN, FVKESK.

This clone appeared once. The chain links TRBV7-6 to TRBJ2-7, with TRBD1 matching over 8 bases. V dropped 5 bases and J dropped 5; count of bases not matched to a gene: 8. CDR3 length: 14 residues. Germline-derived CDR1 and CDR2 are SGHVS and FNYEAQ. The CDR3 DNA reads TGTGCCAGCAGCAACCGGGACAGGCAAGACGAGCAGTACTTC. It encodes CASSNRDRQDEQYF.

The V gene is TRBV5-1, the J gene TRBJ2-1, with D possibly matching TRBD1 (6 bases). Germline assignment: CDR1 SGHRS and CDR2 YFSETQ. The CDR3 has 16 amino acids. V was cut by 2 bases and J by 6 bases, with 18 bases left in between. The CDR3 loop reads CASSFSSGVVGNEQFF. The CDR3 nucleotides read TGCGCCAGCAGCTTTAGCTCAGGGGTGGTTGGCAATGAGCAGTTCTTC.

The chain carries TRBV5-5 and TRBJ1-1; D may be TRBD1 (6 bases). Trimming removed 1 base from V and 5 bases from J, with 9 bases in between. CDR1 is SGHKS, CDR2 YYEKEE, per germline (reference sequence). The length of the CDR3 is 13 residues. CDR3 sequence: CASSLPRGTEAFF. The CDR3 DNA sequence: TGTGCCAGCAGCTTGCCCAGGGGAACTGAAGCTTTCTTT.

The V call is TRBV6-1, the J call TRBJ2-7; perhaps TRBD2 as D (5 bases). Trimming stripped 8 bases from V and 1 base from J, with 15 bases between. The CDR3 runs 14 residues. The germline gives CDR1 MNHNS, CDR2 SASEGT. The CDR3 sequence is CASSLFSESYEQYF. CDR3 sequence (DNA): TGTGCCAGCTCCTTATTTAGCGAGTCCTACGAGCAGTACTTC.

This clone was seen only once. V usage is TRBV28 and J usage is TRBJ1-4, with D possibly matching TRBD1 (5 bases). The V end was cut by 0 bases, the J end by 7 bases, with 9 bases between. Per the germline V gene, CDR1 is MDHEN and CDR2 is SYDVKM. The CDR3 extends over 14 amino acids. CDR3 amino acids: CASSLWGPREKLFF. The DNA of the CDR3 is TGTGCCAGCAGTTTATGGGGGCCTCGTGAAAAACTGTTTTTT.

The CDR3 spells CSVVTHSYEQYF. The DNA for the CDR3 is TGCAGCGTTGTTACCCACTCCTACGAGCAGTACTTC. The chain is built from TRBV29-1 and TRBJ2-7, with unresolved D. V was clipped by 4 bases and J by 0 bases, with 7 bases between them. Germline-derived CDR1 and CDR2 are SQVTM and ANQGSEA. The length of the CDR3 is 12 residues.

The chain is built from TRBV27 and TRBJ1-5, with a weak D call TRBD1 (5 bases). V lost 0 bases, J lost 6 bases, and 15 bases lay in between. Looked up from germline, CDR1 is MNHEY and CDR2 is SMNVEV (reference sequence). This CDR3 comprises 16 residues. The CDR3 DNA reads as TGTGCCAGCAGTTTATCAATACCAGGGCACGGTCAGCCCCAGCATTTT. It codes for CASSLSIPGHGQPQHF.

As regards this clone: Other DNA sequences from this sample encode an identical CDR3 as well. The V and J genes are TRBV5-1 and TRBJ2-2; the D gene is possibly TRBD1 (5 bases). The length of the CDR3 is 14 residues. V dropped 3 bases and J dropped 7 bases, with 13 bases sitting between them. Germline V gene sequence: CDR1 SGHRS, CDR2 YFSETQ. CDR3 sequence reads: CASSWDRGHGELFF. CDR3 nucleotides: TGCGCCAGCAGCTGGGATAGGGGTCACGGGGAGCTGTTTTTT.

V and J are TRBV7-8 and TRBJ2-2; D is unresolved. The CDR3 runs to 12 residues. V was shortened by 6 bases and J by 6 bases, with 8 bases between the two germline ends. Germline CDR1 SGHVS, CDR2 FQNEAQ. The CDR3 coding sequence is TGTGCCAGCAGTGGGGTTGCCGGGGAGCTGTTTTTT. It specifies CASSGVAGELFF.

This clone was observed a single time. V and J are TRBV5-6 and TRBJ1-2; tentatively, D is TRBD1 (6 bases). There are 13 residues in the CDR3. V gave up 4 bases and J gave up 8 bases, with 15 bases separating them. Per germline, CDR1 SGHDT and CDR2 YYEEEE. CDR3 region: CASSKYLQGGYTF. DNA of the CDR3: TGTGCCAGCAGCAAGTACTTACAGGGAGGCTACACCTTC. Full variable domain (remainder filled in from reference TRBV5-6 and TRBJ1-2): DAGVTQSPTHLIKTRGQQVTLRCSPKSGHDTVSWYQQALGQGPQFIFQYYEEEERQRGNFPDRFSGHQFPNYSSELNVNALLLGDSALYLCASSKYLQGGYTFGSGTRLTVV.

This chain connects TRBV10-3 to TRBJ2-3; D remains unclear. CDR1 ENHRY and CDR2 SYGVKD come from the germline V gene. The CDR3 has 12 amino acids. Trimming pared 5 bases from V and 5 bases from J, leaving 8 bases between. CDR3 bases: TGTGCCATCAGTACTTTGGGAGATACGCAGTATTTT. It translates to CAISTLGDTQYF.

The V gene is TRBV5-6, the J gene TRBJ1-2; tentative D call: TRBD1 (5 bases). CDR1 SGHDT and CDR2 YYEEEE come from the germline V gene. Trimming took off 4 bases at V and 4 bases at J, with 14 bases between the two ends. The CDR3 contains 14 residues. CDR3 in DNA: TGTGCCAGCAGCATTCCCACAGGACCCTATGGCTACACCTTC. Its protein is CASSIPTGPYGYTF.

The sample holds one count of this clone. This rearrangement joins TRBV11-2 to TRBJ2-2; possible D gene TRBD1, 5 bases. Trimming stripped 1 base from V and 0 bases from J, with 9 bases between. From germline, CDR1 is SGHAT and CDR2 FQNNGV. The CDR3 is 16 amino acids. The CDR3 here is CASSLGVGANTGELFF. In DNA, the CDR3 is TGTGCCAGCAGCTTAGGTGTAGGGGCGAACACCGGGGAGCTGTTTTTT. The full variable domain, rest sourced from reference TRBV11-2 and TRBJ2-2, is EAGVAQSPRYKIIEKRQSVAFWCNPISGHATLYWYQQILGQGPKLLIQFQNNGVVDDSQLPKDRFSAERLKGVDSTLKIQPAKLEDSAVYLCASSLGVGANTGELFFGEGSRLTVL.

CDR3: CASSLAWSSNQPQHF. CDR3 nucleotides: TGTGCCAGCAGCTTAGCGTGGAGTAGCAATCAGCCCCAGCATTTT. The chain couples TRBV7-7 to TRBJ1-5; D not certain. The germline V gene has CDR1 SSHAT and CDR2 FNYEAQ (reference sequence). CDR3 length equals 15 residues. Trimming took off 0 bases at V and 0 bases at J, with 6 bases between the two ends.

This chain connects TRBV6-1 to TRBJ2-7, with D possibly TRBD1 on 5 matching bases. This CDR3 comprises 15 residues. The V gene's germline CDR1 is MNHNS and CDR2 SASEGT. Trimming left V 7 bases short and J 2 bases short, with 18 bases between. The CDR3 protein is CASTDWGGTTYEQYF. In nucleotides, the CDR3 is TGTGCCAGCACCGACTGGGGCGGTACAACCTACGAGCAGTACTTC.

The gene calls are TRBV5-8 and TRBJ2-1, with TRBD2 identical over 14 bases. The CDR3 length is 19 residues. The V segment lost 3 bases and the J segment 3 bases; nucleotides outside the gene matches: 11. Per germline, CDR1 SGHTS and CDR2 YDEGEE. CDR3: CASSSGTSGSLPNYNEQFF. CDR3 DNA sequence: TGTGCCAGCAGCTCTGGGACTAGCGGGAGCCTACCTAACTACAATGAGCAGTTCTTC.

Concerning this clone: The same CDR3 also results from other DNA sequences found in this sample. V is TRBV10-2 and J is TRBJ1-2; the D gene is possibly TRBD1 (5 bases). The CDR3 totals 14 residues. The germline V gene encodes CDR1 WSHSY and CDR2 SAAADI. V was trimmed by 0 bases and J by 4 bases, leaving 9 bases between them. The CDR3 nucleotides read TGCGCCAGCAGTGAGTCCGGGGGTGCCTATGGCTACACCTTC. This sequence encodes CASSESGGAYGYTF.

This clone occurred once. The V gene is TRBV7-9, the J gene TRBJ2-7, with D possibly matching TRBD2 (6 bases). This CDR3 has 13 residues. Trimming left V 4 bases short and J 3 bases short, with 10 bases between. CDR1 is SEHNR, CDR2 FQNEAQ, per germline (reference sequence). The CDR3 DNA reads TGTGCCAGCAGCTACCGGGAGTTCTACGAGCAGTACTTC. It is translated as CASSYREFYEQYF.

V is TRBV7-2 and J is TRBJ2-1, with D possibly being TRBD2 (6 bases). V was cut by 0 bases and J by 5 bases, with 14 bases left in between. The CDR3 spans 16 residues. Looked up from germline, CDR1 is SGHTA and CDR2 is FQGNSA. Here the CDR3 DNA reads TGTGCCAGCAGCTTAGCGTTAGCGGCTGGGGACAATGAGCAGTTCTTC. It is translated as CASSLALAAGDNEQFF.

This chain uses TRBV2 with TRBJ1-2; D is perhaps TRBD1 (5 bases). The germline V and J ends were trimmed by 10 bases and 10 bases, with 22 bases remaining between them. Per the germline V gene, CDR1 is SNHLY and CDR2 is FYNNEI. The CDR3 contains 13 residues. The CDR3 DNA follows: TGTGCCAACAAGGACACCGGCGGGGATGCCTACACCTTC. Amino acids: CANKDTGGDAYTF.

The V gene is TRBV7-9, the J gene TRBJ2-1; a possible D gene is TRBD1 (5 bases). Germline CDR1 and CDR2: SEHNR and FQNEAQ (reference sequence). The CDR3 extends over 13 amino acids. The V end was cut by 1 base, the J end by 5 bases, with 6 bases between. The CDR3 coding sequence is TGTGCCAGCAGCTTAGGGGGCCACAATGAGCAGTTCTTC. This sequence encodes CASSLGGHNEQFF.

The chain employs TRBV29-1 and TRBJ2-7; 8 bases agree with TRBD2. Trimming took 4 bases from V and 1 from J; bases not matched to a gene: 6. The germline CDR1 and CDR2 sequences are SQVTM and ANQGSEA. This CDR3 spans 14 amino acids. The CDR3 coding sequence is TGCAGCGTTGTCAAGCGGGAGTCTTCCTACGAGCAGTACTTC. It yields the protein CSVVKRESSYEQYF.

The rearrangement uses TRBV27 and TRBJ2-7; TRBD2 matches at 8 bases. The CDR3 covers 16 residues. J was trimmed by 1 base and V by 4 bases; bases with no gene match: 9. Germline lookup yields CDR1 MNHEY and CDR2 SMNVEV (reference sequence). CDR3 sequence reads: CASSSRPSGPSYEQYF. Here the CDR3 DNA reads TGTGCCAGCAGTTCCAGGCCTAGCGGGCCTTCCTACGAGCAGTACTTC.

The chain joins TRBV29-1 to TRBJ2-7; 15 bases fit TRBD2. The CDR3 covers 13 residues. V trimming: 5 bases; J trimming: 7 bases; junction bases outside the gene matches: 3. Germline-derived CDR1 and CDR2 are SQVTM and ANQGSEA. The CDR3 here is CSVSGLAGGEQYF. CDR3 coding DNA: TGCAGCGTTTCGGGACTAGCGGGAGGTGAGCAGTACTTC.

A single count supports this clone. The chain recombines TRBV28 with TRBJ2-5; perhaps TRBD2 as D (6 bases). Looked up from germline, CDR1 is MDHEN and CDR2 is SYDVKM. The length of the CDR3 is 12 residues. V lost 11 bases to trimming and J lost 0 bases, with 10 bases between them. CDR3 amino acids: CASTSNQETQYF. The CDR3 DNA is TGTGCCTCTACTAGCAACCAAGAGACCCAGTACTTC.

This sequence joins TRBV28 and TRBJ1-5; maybe TRBD1 (5 bases). Trimming cost V 5 bases and J 2 bases, with 13 bases left between them. This CDR3 region has 15 residues. The V gene's germline CDR1 is MDHEN and CDR2 SYDVKM. The CDR3 bases are TGTGCCAGCAGTGCAGGGAGTCGTGGCAATCAGCCCCAGCATTTT. Translation: CASSAGSRGNQPQHF.